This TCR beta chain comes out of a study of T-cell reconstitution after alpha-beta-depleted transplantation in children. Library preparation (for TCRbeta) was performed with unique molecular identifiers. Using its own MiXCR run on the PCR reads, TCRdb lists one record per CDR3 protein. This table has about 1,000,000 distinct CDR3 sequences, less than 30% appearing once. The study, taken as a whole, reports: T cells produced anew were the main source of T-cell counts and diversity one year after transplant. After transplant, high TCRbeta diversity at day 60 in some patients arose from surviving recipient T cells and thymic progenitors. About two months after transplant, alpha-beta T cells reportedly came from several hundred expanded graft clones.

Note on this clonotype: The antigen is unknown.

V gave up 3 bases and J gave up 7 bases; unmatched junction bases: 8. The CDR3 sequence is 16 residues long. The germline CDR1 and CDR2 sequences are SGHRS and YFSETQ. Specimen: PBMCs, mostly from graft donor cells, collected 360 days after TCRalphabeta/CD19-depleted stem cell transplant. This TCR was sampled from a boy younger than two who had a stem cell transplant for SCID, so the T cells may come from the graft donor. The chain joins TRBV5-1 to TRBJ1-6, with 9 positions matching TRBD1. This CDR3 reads CASSSQDRGRNSPLHF. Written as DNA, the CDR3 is TGCGCCAGCAGCTCCCAGGACAGGGGCCGCAATTCACCCCTCCACTTT.